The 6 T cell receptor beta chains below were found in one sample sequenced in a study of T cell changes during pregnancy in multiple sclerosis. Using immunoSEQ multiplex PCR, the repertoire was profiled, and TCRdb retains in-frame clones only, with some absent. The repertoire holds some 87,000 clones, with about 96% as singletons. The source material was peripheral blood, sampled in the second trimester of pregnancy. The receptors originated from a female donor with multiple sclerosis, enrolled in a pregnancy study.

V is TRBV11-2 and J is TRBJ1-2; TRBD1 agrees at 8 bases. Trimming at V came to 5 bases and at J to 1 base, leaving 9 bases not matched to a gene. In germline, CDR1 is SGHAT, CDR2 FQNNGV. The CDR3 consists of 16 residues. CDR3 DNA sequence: TGTGCCAGCAGCCTCGGGACAGGAATATTTAACTATGGCTACACCTTC. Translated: CASSLGTGIFNYGYTF.

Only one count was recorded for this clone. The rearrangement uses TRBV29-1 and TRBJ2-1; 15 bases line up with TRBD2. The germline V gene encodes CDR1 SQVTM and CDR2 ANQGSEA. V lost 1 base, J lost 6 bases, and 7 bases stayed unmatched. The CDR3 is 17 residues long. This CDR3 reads CSVEGPGTSGRFNEQFF. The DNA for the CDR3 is TGCAGCGTTGAAGGTCCCGGGACTAGCGGGAGGTTCAATGAGCAGTTCTTC.

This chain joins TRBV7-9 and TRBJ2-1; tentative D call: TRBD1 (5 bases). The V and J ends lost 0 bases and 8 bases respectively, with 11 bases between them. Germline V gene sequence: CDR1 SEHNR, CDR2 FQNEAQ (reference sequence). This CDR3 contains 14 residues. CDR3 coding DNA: TGTGCCAGCAGCTTAGCGGGGCGAACCGATGAGCAGTTCTTC. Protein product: CASSLAGRTDEQFF.

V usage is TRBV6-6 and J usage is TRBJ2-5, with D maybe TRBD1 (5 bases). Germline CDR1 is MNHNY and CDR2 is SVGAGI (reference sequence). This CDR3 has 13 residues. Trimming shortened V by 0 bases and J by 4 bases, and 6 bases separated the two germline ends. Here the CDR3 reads CASSYSTAETQYF. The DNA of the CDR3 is TGTGCCAGCAGTTACTCGACAGCAGAGACCCAGTACTTC.

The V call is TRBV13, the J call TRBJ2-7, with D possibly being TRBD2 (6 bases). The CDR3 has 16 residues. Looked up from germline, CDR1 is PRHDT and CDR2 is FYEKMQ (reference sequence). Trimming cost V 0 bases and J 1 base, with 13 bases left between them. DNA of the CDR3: TGTGCCAGCAGCTTAGGCCTAGGTAGCGGTTCCTACGAGCAGTACTTC. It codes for CASSLGLGSGSYEQYF.

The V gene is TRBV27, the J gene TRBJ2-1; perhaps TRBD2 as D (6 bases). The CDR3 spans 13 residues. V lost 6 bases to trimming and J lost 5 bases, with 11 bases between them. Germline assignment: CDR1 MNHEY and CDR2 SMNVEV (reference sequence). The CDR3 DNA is TGTGCCAGCAGCTTAGCGGCTAACAATGAGCAGTTCTTC. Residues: CASSLAANNEQFF.